Listed here are 7 T cell receptor beta chains from one sample, sequenced in a study of cytomegalovirus exposure and HLA in healthy donors. 60 Vbeta and 13 Jbeta primers were used in PCR. TCRdb keeps only in-frame clones here, not all; method: immunoSEQ multiplex PCR. The sample includes about 41,000 clones. The sequencing input was PBMCs. These receptors were collected from a young man in good health and CMV-seronegative.

The chain couples TRBV15 to TRBJ1-3; a weak D match, TRBD1 (5 bases). The CDR3 sequence is 16 residues long. The germline V gene has CDR1 LNHNV and CDR2 YYDKDF (reference sequence). Trimming pared 1 base from V and 4 bases from J, leaving 14 bases between. Written as DNA, the CDR3 is TGTGCCACCAGCAGAGTCAGCGGGGGGTCGGGAAACACCATATATTTT. Encoded protein: CATSRVSGGSGNTIYF.

This chain links TRBV5-6 with TRBJ1-5; 8 bases line up with TRBD1. CDR3 length: 17 amino acids. CDR1 SGHDT and CDR2 YYEEEE come from the germline V gene. Germline trimming cut 4 bases from V and 2 bases from J; bases unmatched to any gene: 11. CDR3 sequence reads: CASSRWTGTLGNQPQHF. The CDR3 DNA follows: TGTGCCAGCAGCCGCTGGACAGGGACGTTAGGCAATCAGCCCCAGCATTTT.

The chain links TRBV9 to TRBJ2-7; 9 nucleotides align to TRBD2. Germline V gene sequence: CDR1 SGDLS, CDR2 YYNGEE. The junction had 8 bases not matched to a gene; V was cut back by 0 bases and J by 7 bases. The CDR3 has 15 amino acids. The chain's CDR3 is CASSVEGGRAGEQYF. In nucleotides, the CDR3 is TGTGCCAGCAGCGTAGAAGGCGGGAGGGCCGGGGAGCAGTACTTC. Looking up the rest from reference TRBV9 and TRBJ2-7 gives the full variable domain: DSGVTQTPKHLITATGQRVTLRCSPRSGDLSVYWYQQSLDQGLQFLIQYYNGEERAKGNILERFSAQQFPDLHSELNLSSLELGDSALYFCASSVEGGRAGEQYFGPGTRLTVT.

The CDR3 spells CASSVGGAYQPQHF. DNA for the CDR3: TGTGCCAGCAGCGTAGGGGGAGCGTATCAGCCCCAGCATTTT. The chain uses TRBV9 and TRBJ1-5, with unresolved D. The V gene lost 0 bases and the J gene lost 5 bases, with 9 bases spanning the gap. This CDR3 comprises 14 residues. The germline gives CDR1 SGDLS, CDR2 YYNGEE.

The chain has TRBV27 and TRBJ1-1; D perhaps matches TRBD1 (5 bases). The CDR3 spans 15 residues. CDR1 and CDR2 (germline): MNHEY, SMNVEV (reference sequence). V was shortened by 3 bases and J by 1 base, with 12 bases between the two germline ends. CDR3 DNA: TGTGCCAGCAGTTTGGGGGGACTCCCGAACACTGAAGCTTTCTTT. It encodes CASSLGGLPNTEAFF.

This sequence joins TRBV6-5 and TRBJ2-1, with 9 nucleotides matching TRBD2. The germline V gene encodes CDR1 MNHEY and CDR2 SVGAGI. The J segment lost 0 bases and the V segment lost 7 bases, leaving 4 bases of the junction unmatched. This CDR3 has 15 amino acids. The DNA for the CDR3 is TGTGCCAGCACCGATAGCGGGGGCTCCTACAATGAGCAGTTCTTC. This sequence encodes CASTDSGGSYNEQFF.

The rearrangement joins TRBV29-1 to TRBJ1-5, with 9 bases fitting TRBD1. Germline lookup yields CDR1 SQVTM and CDR2 ANQGSEA. Trimming at V came to 4 bases and at J to 7 bases, leaving 5 bases not matched to a gene. CDR3 length equals 13 residues. The CDR3 sequence: CSVGETGGQPQHF. The DNA of the CDR3 is TGCAGCGTTGGTGAGACAGGGGGACAGCCCCAGCATTTT.